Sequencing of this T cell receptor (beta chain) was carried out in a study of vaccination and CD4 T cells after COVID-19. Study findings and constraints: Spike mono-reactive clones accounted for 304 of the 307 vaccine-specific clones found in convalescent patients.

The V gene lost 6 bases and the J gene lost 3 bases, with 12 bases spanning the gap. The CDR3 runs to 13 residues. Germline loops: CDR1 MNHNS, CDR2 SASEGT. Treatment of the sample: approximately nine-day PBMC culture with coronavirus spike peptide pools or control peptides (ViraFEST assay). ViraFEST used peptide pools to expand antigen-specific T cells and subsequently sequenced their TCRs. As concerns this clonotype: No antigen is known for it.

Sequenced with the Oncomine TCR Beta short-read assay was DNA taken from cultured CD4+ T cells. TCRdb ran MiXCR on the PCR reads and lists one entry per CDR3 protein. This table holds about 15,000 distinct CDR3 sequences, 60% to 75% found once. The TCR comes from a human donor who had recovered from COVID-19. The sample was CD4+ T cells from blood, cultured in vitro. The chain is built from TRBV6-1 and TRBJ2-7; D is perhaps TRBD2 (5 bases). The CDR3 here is CASRTPGNYEQYF. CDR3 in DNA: TGTGCCAGCAGGACACCGGGGAACTACGAGCAGTACTTC.